This T cell receptor (beta chain) was sequenced for a study of T cell responses to AZD1222 COVID-19 vaccine. Points on this clone: The antigen is unknown.

The CDR3 covers 16 residues. Germline CDR1 and CDR2: SGHRS and YFSETQ. The V end was cut by 0 bases, the J end by 0 bases, with 11 bases between. Study-wide findings and caveats: Dominant at 160-218 and 743-854, vaccine-associated CD4 TCRs also spanned spike.

Profiled with immunoSEQ multiplex PCR; TCRdb holds only in-frame clones, not every one. The sample has some 170,000 clones; 85% to 95% are singletons. The rearrangement uses TRBV5-1 and TRBJ2-3; a weak D match, TRBD1 (6 bases). This sample comprised peripheral blood, obtained on day 0 of AZD1222 vaccination. The sequence was obtained from an adult in good health. CDR3 protein: CASSLGDKTSTDTQYF. CDR3 DNA sequence: TGCGCCAGCAGCTTGGGGGACAAGACCAGCACAGATACGCAGTATTTT.